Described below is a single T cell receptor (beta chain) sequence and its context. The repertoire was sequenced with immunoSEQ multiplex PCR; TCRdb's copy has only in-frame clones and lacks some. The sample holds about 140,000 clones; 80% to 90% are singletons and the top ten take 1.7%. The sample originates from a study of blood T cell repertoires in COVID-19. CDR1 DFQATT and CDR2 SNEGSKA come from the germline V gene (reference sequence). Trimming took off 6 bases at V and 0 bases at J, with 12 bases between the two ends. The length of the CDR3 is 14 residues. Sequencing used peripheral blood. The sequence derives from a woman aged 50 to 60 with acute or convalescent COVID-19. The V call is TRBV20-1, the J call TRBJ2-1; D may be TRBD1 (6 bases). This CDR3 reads CSASTGSSYNEQFF. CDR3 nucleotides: TGCAGTGCGAGTACAGGGAGCTCCTACAATGAGCAGTTCTTC.